These 12 T cell receptor beta chains share one sample of origin, sequenced in a study of shared clonotypes between healthy human individuals. Here immunoSEQ multiplex PCR was the method, and the copy in TCRdb shows in-frame clones only, minus some. The sample consists of 2 million to 3 million clones, roughly 93% of them appearing once. What was sequenced was naive CD4+ T cells from PBMCs. Regarding subset: CD45RA+ positively selected. The receptors originated from a man younger than 35 in good health. Some clones in this sample may be carry-over from other donors' samples.

The chain's CDR3 is CAISPTTGPNYGYTF. DNA for the CDR3: TGTGCCATCAGCCCCACGACAGGGCCTAACTATGGCTACACCTTC. This sequence joins TRBV10-3 and TRBJ1-2; 7 positions agree with TRBD1. Germline CDR1 is ENHRY and CDR2 is SYGVKD. This CDR3 has 15 amino acids. The J segment lost 0 bases and the V segment lost 6 bases, leaving 7 bases of the junction unmatched.

The V and J genes are TRBV6-1 and TRBJ1-2; TRBD1 matches 12 bases. Germline-derived CDR1 and CDR2 are MNHNS and SASEGT. J lost 8 bases, V lost 11 bases, and 12 bases had no gene match. The CDR3 sequence is 14 residues long. The CDR3 is CAGREGQGARGYTF. For the CDR3, the DNA is TGTGCCGGGAGGGAGGGACAGGGGGCGAGGGGCTACACCTTC.

This clone appeared a single time. The rearrangement uses TRBV9 and TRBJ2-3; D is unresolved. The ends were cut back, 0 bases at V and 0 bases at J, with 11 bases in the middle. This CDR3 is built from 16 residues. CDR1 and CDR2 from the germline V gene are SGDLS and YYNGEE. The CDR3 spells CASSVAISASTDTQYF. The CDR3 DNA sequence: TGTGCCAGCAGCGTAGCTATCAGTGCCAGCACAGATACGCAGTATTTT.

This rearrangement joins TRBV7-8 to TRBJ1-3; no clear D gene. Trimming cost V 1 base and J 0 bases, with 16 bases left between them. This CDR3 region has 18 residues. Germline V CDR1 and CDR2: SGHVS, FQNEAQ. CDR3 loop: CASSLELGLVSSGNTIYF. The CDR3 coding sequence is TGTGCCAGCAGCTTAGAGTTAGGACTCGTGAGCTCTGGAAACACCATATATTTT.

V gene TRBV19 combines with J gene TRBJ1-2, with 7 positions matching TRBD1. The J segment lost 4 bases and the V segment lost 5 bases, leaving 10 bases of the junction unmatched. Germline V gene lookup returns CDR1 LNHDA and CDR2 SQIVND (reference sequence). The CDR3 spans 15 residues. Here the CDR3 reads CASSARQGGGYGYTF. The CDR3 region has the DNA TGTGCCAGTAGTGCCCGACAGGGAGGGGGCTATGGCTACACCTTC. The full variable domain, completed using reference TRBV19 and TRBJ1-2, is DGGITQSPKYLFRKEGQNVTLSCEQNLNHDAMYWYRQDPGQGLRLIYYSQIVNDFQKGDIAEGYSVSREKKESFPLTVTSAQKNPTAFYLCASSARQGGGYGYTFGSGTRLTVV.

J is TRBJ2-1 and V is TRBV6-5, with a tentative D call TRBD1 (5 bases). Trimming removed 8 bases at V and 1 base at J, with 15 bases between. The CDR3 has 15 residues. Germline CDR1 is MNHEY and CDR2 is SVGAGI. This CDR3 reads CASGKDSRSYNEQFF. The CDR3, as DNA: TGTGCCAGCGGAAAAGACAGCCGTTCCTACAATGAGCAGTTCTTC.

This chain joins TRBV5-1 and TRBJ2-3, with D perhaps TRBD1 (7 bases). The length of the CDR3 is 15 residues. Germline-derived CDR1 and CDR2 are SGHRS and YFSETQ. V dropped 4 bases and J dropped 4 bases, with 16 bases sitting between them. Here the CDR3 reads CASSPRGQRADTQYF. The CDR3 region has the DNA TGCGCCAGCAGCCCAAGGGGACAGCGGGCAGATACGCAGTATTTT.

As for this clone: Other DNA variants within this sample encode the same CDR3. DNA of the CDR3: TGCAGCGGGGGACAGGGGGACTACGAGCAGTACTTC. Translation: CSGGQGDYEQYF. The V gene is TRBV29-1, the J gene TRBJ2-7; TRBD1 matches at 11 bases. The junction had 2 bases not matched to a gene; V was cut back by 7 bases and J by 3 bases. The germline V gene has CDR1 SQVTM and CDR2 ANQGSEA. The CDR3 loop spans 12 amino acids.

Of note for this clone: At one end, the junction sequence differs from germline, possibly due to a read error. The V and J genes are TRBV5-1 and TRBJ1-5; D is possibly TRBD1 (5 bases). Germline V CDR1 and CDR2: SGHRS, YFSETQ. The CDR3 has 13 amino acids. This chain's CDR3 is CASSPDPGPPSDF. In DNA, the CDR3 is TGCGCCAGCAGCCCGGACCCGGGACCCCCATCGGATTTT.

V gene TRBV10-3 combines with J gene TRBJ2-7; the match to TRBD2 covers 7 bases. J was trimmed by 0 bases and V by 3 bases; bases with no gene match: 8. This CDR3 has 16 amino acids. Germline CDR1 reads ENHRY; CDR2 reads SYGVKD. This CDR3 is CAISEFLAAASYEQYF. The DNA for the CDR3 is TGTGCCATCAGTGAATTCCTAGCGGCCGCCTCCTACGAGCAGTACTTC.

The DNA of the CDR3 is TGTGCCAGCAGCCAAGGGCTAGCGGGAGCCCTCCAAGAGACCCAGTACTTC. This codes for CASSQGLAGALQETQYF. The gene calls are TRBV7-3 and TRBJ2-5; the match to TRBD2 covers 10 bases. This CDR3 has 17 residues. CDR1 is SGHTA and CDR2 is FQGTGA in the germline V gene. Trimming removed 5 bases from V and 1 base from J; junction bases left unmatched: 10.

Here the CDR3 reads CASSLVRPAGADTQYF. In DNA form, the CDR3 reads TGTGCCAGCAGCTTGGTAAGGCCCGCTGGCGCAGATACGCAGTATTTT. This chain uses TRBV5-5 with TRBJ2-3; no reliable D call. The CDR3 extends over 16 amino acids. In germline, CDR1 is SGHKS, CDR2 YYEKEE (reference sequence). Trimming removed 0 bases at V and 4 bases at J, with 15 bases between.